Below, one TCR beta chain is given with its context. The antigen remains undetermined. The CDR3 spans 17 residues. Germline CDR1 is LNHDA and CDR2 is SQIVND (reference sequence). Unmatched junction bases numbered 10, after V lost 4 bases and J lost 5 bases. These data belong to a study of multiple sclerosis patients with progressive multifocal leukoencephalopathy. Broader study findings: Expanded clones at PML onset predated and persisted through natalizumab therapy.

Time point defined: before natalizumab initiation. T0 refers to blood drawn before natalizumab was first infused. The repertoire was sequenced with immunoSEQ multiplex PCR; TCRdb's copy has only in-frame clones and lacks some. The sample holds 25,000 to 35,000 clones, 85% to 95% seen once. The sequenced sample consisted of PBMCs. The receptor was isolated from a man younger than 40 with multiple sclerosis. The chain employs TRBV19 and TRBJ2-3, with TRBD2 matching 12 bases. CDR3 loop: CASSTQGGLAGLDTQYF. The CDR3 nucleotides are TGTGCCAGTAGTACACAGGGAGGACTAGCGGGATTAGATACGCAGTATTTT.